This T cell receptor (beta chain) comes out of a study of blood T cell repertoires in COVID-19. As handled by the study authors: Reference gene primer amplification yielded estimated nucleated cell counts. Produced via immunoSEQ multiplex PCR; TCRdb's table is partial and in-frame only. V and J calls and clone size are those listed in that table; D and trimming were worked out from the DNA. The sample includes approximately 38,000 clones, around 85% of them seen just once. This clonotype originated in a human donor with acute or convalescent COVID-19. The donor label of this sample is uncertain. Sample: peripheral blood.

CDR3 in amino acids: CASSLRNQPQHF. CDR3 DNA: TGTGCCAGTAGTCTGAGGAATCAGCCCCAGCATTTT. The gene calls are TRBV19 and TRBJ1-5, with D uncertain. V was clipped by 5 bases and J by 4 bases, with 6 bases between them. Germline V gene lookup returns CDR1 LNHDA and CDR2 SQIVND (reference sequence). The CDR3 is 12 residues long.